The 11 T cell receptor beta chains reported below all come from one sample, sequenced in a study of T cells after posttransplantation cyclophosphamide (dated by TCRdb to 2016 to 2017). Read against the paper, the sample's treatment or condition label means: high-dose cyclophosphamide on days +3 and +4 as single-agent GVHD prophylaxis. Busulfan and fludarabine conditioning, a related or unrelated marrow graft, and cyclophosphamide on days +3 and +4 were given to PTCy patients. Library creation used the immunoSEQ multiplex PCR assay. The table comes from immuneACCESS by way of TCRdb, which keeps in-frame sequences with V and J called. Part of the clones is missing from these tables; in studies checked, under half for an unresolved V gene and the rest for unknown reasons. This sample holds 6,500 or so clones; approximately 70% were observed only once. 20% to 25% of the sample belongs to the ten largest clones.

Here the sequenced sample was PBMCs, taken about 1,600 days after allogeneic stem cell transplant with posttransplant cyclophosphamide. The receptors come from a male patient between 25 and 39 years old who received an allogeneic stem cell transplant from a related donor, was CMV-positive, and had acute GVHD only. Because of the transplant, the T cells may be the graft donor's rather than the patient's own.

The J gene is TRBJ1-2, the V gene TRBV18; TRBD1 aligns across 7 bases. CDR1 is KGHSH, CDR2 LQKENI, per germline. CDR3 length: 13 residues. V was clipped by 6 bases and J by 6 bases; unmatched bases: 7. This CDR3 reads CASSLTGVDGYTF. Here the CDR3 DNA reads TGTGCCAGCTCCCTCACAGGGGTCGATGGCTACACCTTC.

The chain couples TRBV7-2 to TRBJ2-3; a possible D gene is TRBD2 (6 bases). The CDR3 has 16 residues. The V end lost 6 bases, the J end lost 2 bases, and 18 bases lay between the germline ends. Germline CDR1 reads SGHTA; CDR2 reads FQGNSA. The CDR3: CASSQGGRGFTDTQYF. The CDR3 nucleotides read TGTGCCAGCAGTCAGGGAGGACGGGGGTTCACAGATACGCAGTATTTT.

V and J are TRBV4-2 and TRBJ2-3, with 8 bases aligning to TRBD2. The length of the CDR3 is 16 residues. Germline CDR1 is LGHNA and CDR2 is YNFKEQ. V shed 0 bases and J 6 bases; nucleotides not matched to a gene: 8. CDR3 amino acids: CASSQEDGGDTDTQYF. The DNA for the CDR3 is TGTGCCAGCAGCCAAGAGGACGGGGGGGATACGGATACGCAGTATTTT.

V and J are TRBV4-3 and TRBJ1-1, with D possibly matching TRBD1 (5 bases). The CDR3 contains 15 residues. Germline V gene sequence: CDR1 LGHNA, CDR2 YSLEER. Trimming left V 0 bases short and J 5 bases short, with 13 bases between. CDR3: CASSQEHGGLTEAFF. The CDR3 bases are TGCGCCAGCAGCCAAGAGCACGGGGGACTGACTGAAGCTTTCTTT.

Here the CDR3 reads CAISDEGLGNEQFF. The CDR3 nucleotides read TGTGCCATCAGTGACGAGGGCTTAGGCAATGAGCAGTTCTTC. The chain recombines TRBV10-3 with TRBJ2-1; D is possibly TRBD2 (5 bases). The CDR3 runs to 14 residues. The germline V and J ends were trimmed by 3 bases and 6 bases, with 12 bases remaining between them. Germline V gives CDR1 ENHRY, CDR2 SYGVKD.

This clone showed up just once. This chain links TRBV27 with TRBJ2-7; D is perhaps TRBD2 (5 bases). The germline V gene has CDR1 MNHEY and CDR2 SMNVEV (reference sequence). The CDR3 runs 13 residues. V was clipped by 5 bases and J by 3 bases, with 11 bases between them. CDR3 nucleotides: TGTGCCAGCAGTCCAACGGGGTACTACGAGCAGTACTTC. It codes for CASSPTGYYEQYF.

The chain couples TRBV7-9 to TRBJ2-5; TRBD2 aligns across 11 bases. This CDR3 is 17 amino acids long. Per germline, CDR1 SEHNR and CDR2 FQNEAQ (reference sequence). The J segment lost 5 bases and the V segment lost 4 bases, leaving 12 bases of the junction unmatched. The CDR3 region is CASSYPEVAGGPETQYF. The CDR3, as DNA: TGTGCCAGCAGCTATCCAGAAGTAGCGGGGGGGCCTGAGACCCAGTACTTC.

This clone was seen just once. The V and J genes are TRBV30 and TRBJ2-3, with D hard to call. Between the trimmed V and J ends, which lost 2 bases and 0 bases, there was a span of 6 bases. CDR1 and CDR2 from the germline V gene are GTSNPN and SVGIG (reference sequence). There are 13 residues in the CDR3. The CDR3 coding sequence is TGTGCCTGGAGTCGCGGTAGCACAGATACGCAGTATTTT. Protein sequence: CAWSRGSTDTQYF.

V is TRBV10-3 and J is TRBJ2-2; possibly TRBD2 for D (5 bases). The CDR3 loop spans 13 amino acids. Per the germline V gene, CDR1 is ENHRY and CDR2 is SYGVKD. The V gene lost 0 bases and the J gene lost 10 bases, with 9 bases spanning the gap. The CDR3 here is CAISESMEVELFF. The CDR3, as DNA: TGTGCCATCAGTGAGTCGATGGAGGTGGAGCTGTTTTTT.

This clone was recorded a few times. The chain employs TRBV19 and TRBJ2-7, with 10 bases matching TRBD1. The CDR3 consists of 15 residues. V trimming: 6 bases; J trimming: 1 base; junction bases outside the gene matches: 6. Germline values: CDR1 LNHDA, CDR2 SQIVND (reference sequence). CDR3 sequence: CASRRAGQGSYEQYF. The CDR3 coding sequence is TGTGCCAGTAGACGCGCGGGACAGGGGTCCTACGAGCAGTACTTC.

The chain couples TRBV6-6 to TRBJ1-1; no firm D call. V was shortened by 2 bases and J by 0 bases, with 10 bases between the two germline ends. This CDR3 is built from 15 residues. Germline V gene lookup returns CDR1 MNHNY and CDR2 SVGAGI (reference sequence). The CDR3 reads CASSYEGGLNTEAFF. CDR3 DNA: TGTGCCAGCAGTTACGAGGGAGGGTTGAACACTGAAGCTTTCTTT.